One sample yielded the 27 T cell receptor beta chains listed below, sequenced in a study of T cells in Graves' hyperthyroidism and ophthalmopathy. Amplification yielded TCR beta CDR3 regions, with RNA transcripts as the source. HTBI primers were employed in a first-round RT-PCR of the TCR CDR3. MiXCR, run by TCRdb on the multiplex PCR reads, gives a single entry per CDR3 protein. This table holds roughly 500,000 distinct CDR3 sequences, 35% to 50% found once. Sequenced sample: peripheral blood or thyroid tissue (not recorded which). The receptors here all came from an adult woman with Graves' disease, either hyperthyroidism or ophthalmopathy (not recorded which).

The chain has TRBV29-1 and TRBJ1-2, with D possibly TRBD1 on 5 matching bases. Per germline, CDR1 SQVTM and CDR2 ANQGSEA. This CDR3 contains 13 residues. The V end was cut by 3 bases, the J end by 4 bases, with 12 bases between. DNA for the CDR3: TGCAGCGTTGAGGCCCACAGGACCTATGGCTACACCTTC. It codes for CSVEAHRTYGYTF. The full variable domain, in which reference TRBV29-1 and TRBJ1-2 provide the parts outside the CDR3, is SAVISQKPSRDICQRGTSLTIQCQVDSQVTMMFWYRQQPGQSLTLIATANQGSEATYESGFVIDKFPISRPNLTFSTLTVSNMSPEDSSIYLCSVEAHRTYGYTFGSGTRLTVV.

This clonotype was seen at least ten times. The chain joins TRBV2 to TRBJ2-2, with TRBD2 matching over 9 bases. CDR3 length: 16 residues. J lost 7 bases, V lost 4 bases, and 10 bases had no gene match. Germline assignment: CDR1 SNHLY and CDR2 FYNNEI. Here the CDR3 DNA reads TGTGCCAGCAGTGCAGGAAGCGGGAGGCGAAACGGGGAGCTGTTTTTT. Amino acid sequence: CASSAGSGRRNGELFF.

There are a few counts of this clonotype. CDR3 loop: CAWRTRGGSSGANVLTF. Here the CDR3 DNA reads TGTGCCTGGAGGACAAGAGGGGGGAGCTCTGGGGCCAACGTCCTGACTTTC. The chain has TRBV30 and TRBJ2-6, with D perhaps given as TRBD1 or TRBD2 (6 bases each). With 3 bases removed from V and 0 bases from J, the gap between germline ends came to 15 bases. From germline, CDR1 is GTSNPN and CDR2 SVGIG (reference sequence). This CDR3 contains 17 residues.

This chain uses TRBV6-1 with TRBJ1-5; TRBD1 is a possible D gene (5 bases). Trimming shortened V by 8 bases and J by 5 bases, and 13 bases separated the two germline ends. CDR3 length: 13 amino acids. Germline CDR1 reads MNHNS; CDR2 reads SASEGT. CDR3: CASGGRDHQPQHF. CDR3 sequence (DNA): TGTGCCAGCGGAGGCAGGGATCATCAGCCCCAGCATTTT.

V and J are TRBV19 and TRBJ1-5; no reliable D call. Matching the DNA end better, TRBJ2-3 makes the J call doubtful. The CDR3 totals 13 residues. The germline V gene has CDR1 LNHDA and CDR2 SQIVND (reference sequence). CDR3: CASSLGRNQPQYF. The CDR3 bases are TGTGCCAGCAGCTTGGGTCGGAATCAGCCCCAGTATTTT.

This clonotype has a count of ten or more. The gene calls are TRBV24-1 and TRBJ2-7; D is undetermined. The CDR3 extends over 13 amino acids. Trimming took off 2 bases at V and 2 bases at J, with 6 bases between the two ends. Germline CDR1 reads KGHDR; CDR2 reads SFDVKD. CDR3 DNA: TGTGCCACCAGTGATTCCACTACCTACGAGCAGTACTTC. It is translated as CATSDSTTYEQYF.

The rearrangement links TRBV12-3 or TRBV12-4 to TRBJ1-5; the D gene is possibly TRBD1 (5 bases). V was clipped by 2 bases and J by 2 bases, with 10 bases between them. There are 15 residues in the CDR3. Here the CDR3 DNA reads TGTGCCAGCAGTTTACGGGGCGCGGGCAATCAGCCCCAGCATTTT. It translates to CASSLRGAGNQPQHF.

The rearrangement links TRBV7-9 to TRBJ2-7; D perhaps matches TRBD1 (6 bases). Germline CDR1 SEHNR, CDR2 FQNEAQ (reference sequence). The CDR3 spans 13 residues. The V end lost 8 bases, the J end lost 2 bases, and 13 bases lay between the germline ends. CDR3 coding DNA: TGTGCCAGCTGCAGGGGTATCACCTACGAGCAGTACTTC. Its protein product is CASCRGITYEQYF.

The rearrangement joins TRBV7-2 to TRBJ1-1, with D perhaps TRBD1 (5 bases). The ends were cut back, 3 bases at V and 2 bases at J, with 16 bases in the middle. From germline, CDR1 is SGHTA and CDR2 FQGNSA. The CDR3 totals 16 residues. The CDR3 DNA follows: TGTGCCAGCAGCTTGGAAGACAGAGGAATCAACACTGAAGCTTTCTTT. Its translation is CASSLEDRGINTEAFF.

This clonotype was seen at least ten times. The chain is built from TRBV10-2 and TRBJ2-7, with 9 bases fitting TRBD2. This CDR3 spans 15 amino acids. Germline CDR1 is WSHSY and CDR2 is SAAADI. Unmatched junction bases numbered 16, after V lost 8 bases and J lost 8 bases. This CDR3 is CASVQGREGSRQQYF. For the CDR3, the DNA is TGCGCCAGCGTTCAGGGGCGGGAGGGGTCTAGGCAGCAGTACTTC.

This clonotype has only a few counts. The chain carries TRBV10-3 and TRBJ2-5; a weak D match, TRBD1 (5 bases). Germline CDR1 ENHRY, CDR2 SYGVKD. The CDR3 length is 13 residues. V lost 10 bases and J 9 bases, leaving 21 bases between the germline ends. Here the CDR3 reads CATVDTTNQPQYF. The CDR3 DNA reads as TGTGCCACCGTGGACACAACCAATCAGCCCCAGTACTTC.

This clonotype was recorded many times. This rearrangement joins TRBV11-3 to TRBJ1-1; D call uncertain. Germline V gives CDR1 SGHNT, CDR2 YENEEA. V was cut by 2 bases and J by 1 base, with 5 bases left in between. The CDR3 spans 13 residues. The chain's CDR3 is CASSLTQNTEAFF. The CDR3 bases are TGTGCCAGCAGCTTAACACAGAACACTGAAGCTTTCTTT.

The chain recombines TRBV7-9 with TRBJ2-2; D is unclear. CDR3 length: 11 residues. Trimming shortened V by 7 bases and J by 6 bases, and 6 bases separated the two germline ends. CDR1 and CDR2 from the germline V gene are SEHNR and FQNEAQ (reference sequence). CDR3 protein: CASTPPGELFF. The DNA for the CDR3 is TGTGCCAGCACTCCCCCCGGGGAGCTGTTTTTT.

This clonotype was counted many times. The chain joins TRBV7-9 to TRBJ1-5; TRBD1 might be the D (5 bases). The CDR3 has 17 amino acids. V lost 0 bases to trimming and J lost 3 bases, with 15 bases between them. CDR1 is SEHNR, CDR2 FQNEAQ, per germline (reference sequence). The CDR3 spells CASSLATTGGSNQPQHF. The CDR3 DNA reads TGTGCCAGCAGCTTAGCCACCACGGGGGGTTCCAATCAGCCCCAGCATTTT.

This clonotype was observed once. This CDR3 reads CATSTRGGYQETQYF. For the CDR3, the DNA is TGTGCCACCAGCACCCGAGGGGGATACCAAGAGACCCAGTACTTC. The gene calls are TRBV15 and TRBJ2-5, with D perhaps TRBD1 (6 bases). From germline, CDR1 is LNHNV and CDR2 YYDKDF (reference sequence). Trimming shortened V by 4 bases and J by 0 bases, and 12 bases separated the two germline ends. This CDR3 spans 15 amino acids.

V usage is TRBV25-1 and J usage is TRBJ1-4; no clear D gene. V was pared by 8 bases and J by 6 bases, with 4 bases between. Germline V CDR1 and CDR2: MGHDK, SYGVNS. This CDR3 has 10 residues. The CDR3 DNA is TGTGCCAGCTTAGATGAAAAACTGTTTTTT. Translation: CASLDEKLFF.

This sequence joins TRBV7-2 and TRBJ2-5, with 7 nucleotides matching TRBD1. V lost 6 bases to trimming and J lost 13 bases; unmatched junction nucleotides: 11. The CDR3 is 12 amino acids. Germline V gene lookup returns CDR1 SGHTA and CDR2 FQGNSA. The DNA of the CDR3 is TGTGCCAGCAGTTCAGACAGGGAGAAACTGTACTTC. Its protein is CASSSDREKLYF. The whole variable domain, filled in from reference TRBV7-2 and TRBJ2-5, reads GAGVSQSPSNKVTEKGKDVELRCDPISGHTALYWYRQSLGQGLEFLIYFQGNSAPDKSGLPSDRFSAERTGGSVSTLTIQRTQQEDSAVYLCASSSDREKLYFGPGTRLLVL.

The chain is built from TRBV2 and TRBJ2-7, with 9 nucleotides matching TRBD2. CDR3 length: 19 residues. Trimming cost V 4 bases and J 3 bases; bases outside gene matches: 19. Germline V lookup: CDR1 SNHLY, CDR2 FYNNEI. Here the CDR3 reads CASSVPKAASGMRYYEQYF. The CDR3 DNA reads TGTGCCAGCAGTGTACCGAAAGCTGCTAGCGGGATGAGATACTACGAGCAGTACTTC. Full variable domain (rest looked up from reference TRBV2 and TRBJ2-7): EPEVTQTPSHQVTQMGQEVILRCVPISNHLYFYWYRQILGQKVEFLVSFYNNEISEKSEIFDDQFSVERPDGSNFTLKIRSTKLEDSAMYFCASSVPKAASGMRYYEQYFGPGTRLTVT.

As to this clonotype: A much larger clonotype is one base distant, so this may be a read error. It is likely a read error, because the conserved phenylalanine at the end of the CDR3 is missing. The chain is built from TRBV6-1 and TRBJ2-6; tentatively, D is TRBD1 (5 bases). The ends were cut back, 6 bases at V and 2 bases at J, with 11 bases in the middle. The length of the CDR3 is 15 residues. The germline V gene has CDR1 MNHNS and CDR2 SASEGT. CDR3 residues: CASREPGTGANVLTS. CDR3 DNA: TGTGCCAGCAGAGAACCAGGGACTGGGGCCAACGTCCTGACTTCC.

The chain recombines TRBV7-2 with TRBJ2-6; D perhaps matches TRBD1 (6 bases). V was shortened by 4 bases and J by 2 bases, with 12 bases between the two germline ends. CDR1 and CDR2 (germline): SGHTA, FQGNSA. The CDR3 has 16 residues. CDR3: CASSSSQGTGANVLTF. In DNA, the CDR3 is TGTGCCAGCAGCTCCTCCCAGGGGACTGGGGCCAACGTCCTGACTTTC. Supplemented by reference TRBV7-2 and TRBJ2-6, the full variable domain reads GAGVSQSPSNKVTEKGKDVELRCDPISGHTALYWYRQSLGQGLEFLIYFQGNSAPDKSGLPSDRFSAERTGGSVSTLTIQRTQQEDSAVYLCASSSSQGTGANVLTFGAGSRLTVL.

This clonotype was seen many times. The chain couples TRBV20-1 to TRBJ2-5, with unresolved D. V lost 3 bases and J 7 bases, leaving 12 bases between the germline ends. The CDR3 length is 12 residues. Germline V gene data show CDR1 as DFQATT and CDR2 as SNEGSKA (reference sequence). CDR3 amino acids: CSASSRGGTQYF. The CDR3 bases are TGCAGTGCTAGTTCTCGAGGCGGGACCCAGTACTTC.

The chain is built from TRBV7-9 and TRBJ2-5, with 7 bases that match TRBD1. The CDR3 runs 14 residues. The V and J ends lost 5 bases and 4 bases, in that order; junction bases with no gene match: 7. Germline V gene data show CDR1 as SEHNR and CDR2 as FQNEAQ (reference sequence). CDR3 sequence reads: CASSRRGRLETQYF. In nucleotides, the CDR3 is TGTGCCAGCAGCCGTAGGGGGCGCTTAGAGACCCAGTACTTC.

This clonotype came up many times. This chain joins TRBV5-6 and TRBJ2-5; TRBD1 matches 8 bases. V trimming: 5 bases; J trimming: 6 bases; junction bases outside the gene matches: 18. The CDR3 is 17 amino acids. Germline V gives CDR1 SGHDT, CDR2 YYEEEE. CDR3 protein: CASRMGQDPISYQTQYF. Here the CDR3 DNA reads TGTGCCAGCAGGATGGGACAGGACCCAATTTCTTACCAGACCCAGTACTTC.

This clonotype was counted only a few times. This chain uses TRBV7-8 with TRBJ1-2; D might be TRBD1 (5 bases). Germline V gene lookup returns CDR1 SGHVS and CDR2 FQNEAQ. Deletions cut 3 bases from V and 4 bases from J, with 12 bases between. The CDR3 contains 14 residues. The DNA for the CDR3 is TGTGCCAGCAGCTTCAGGGACGGGAGCTATGGCTACACCTTC. Translated, it gives CASSFRDGSYGYTF.

This clonotype appeared a few times. The rearrangement uses TRBV5-1 and TRBJ2-7, with a tentative D call TRBD2 (6 bases). V gave up 0 bases and J gave up 0 bases, with 19 bases separating them. The CDR3 is made up of 18 amino acids. The germline V gene encodes CDR1 SGHRS and CDR2 YFSETQ. CDR3 sequence (DNA): TGCGCCAGCAGCTTGGGACTAGTGGGAGCCAAACCCTCCTACGAGCAGTACTTC. Protein: CASSLGLVGAKPSYEQYF.

At least ten counts were recorded for this clonotype. CDR3: CAAGPGGGNSPLHF. The CDR3 DNA is TGCGCCGCCGGTCCAGGGGGCGGAAATTCACCCCTCCACTTT. The J gene is TRBJ1-6, the V gene TRBV4-1, with 8 bases lining up with TRBD1. CDR3 length: 14 amino acids. Trimming removed 11 bases from V and 7 bases from J; junction bases left unmatched: 10. Germline CDR1 MGHRA, CDR2 YSYEKL.

The gene calls are TRBV19 and TRBJ1-4, with unresolved D. V was trimmed by 7 bases and J by 2 bases, leaving 8 bases between them. The CDR3 is 13 residues long. CDR1 is LNHDA and CDR2 is SQIVND in the germline V gene (reference sequence). The CDR3 bases are TGTGCCAGTAAGCAACACACTAATGAAAAACTGTTTTTT. This gives the protein CASKQHTNEKLFF. The whole variable domain, remainder taken from reference TRBV19 and TRBJ1-4, is DGGITQSPKYLFRKEGQNVTLSCEQNLNHDAMYWYRQDPGQGLRLIYYSQIVNDFQKGDIAEGYSVSREKKESFPLTVTSAQKNPTAFYLCASKQHTNEKLFFGSGTQLSVL.